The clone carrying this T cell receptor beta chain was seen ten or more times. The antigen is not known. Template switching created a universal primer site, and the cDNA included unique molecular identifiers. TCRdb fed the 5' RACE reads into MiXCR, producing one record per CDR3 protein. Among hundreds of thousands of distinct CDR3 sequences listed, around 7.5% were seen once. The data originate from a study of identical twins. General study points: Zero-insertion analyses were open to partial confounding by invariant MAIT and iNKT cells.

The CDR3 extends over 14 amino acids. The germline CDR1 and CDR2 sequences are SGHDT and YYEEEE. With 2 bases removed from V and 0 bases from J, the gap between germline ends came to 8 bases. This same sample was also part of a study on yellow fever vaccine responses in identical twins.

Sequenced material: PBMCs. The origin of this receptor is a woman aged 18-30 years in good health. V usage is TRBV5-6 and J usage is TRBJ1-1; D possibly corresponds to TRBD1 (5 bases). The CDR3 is CASSFKGMNTEAFF. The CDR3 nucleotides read TGTGCCAGCAGCTTTAAGGGGATGAACACTGAAGCTTTCTTT.